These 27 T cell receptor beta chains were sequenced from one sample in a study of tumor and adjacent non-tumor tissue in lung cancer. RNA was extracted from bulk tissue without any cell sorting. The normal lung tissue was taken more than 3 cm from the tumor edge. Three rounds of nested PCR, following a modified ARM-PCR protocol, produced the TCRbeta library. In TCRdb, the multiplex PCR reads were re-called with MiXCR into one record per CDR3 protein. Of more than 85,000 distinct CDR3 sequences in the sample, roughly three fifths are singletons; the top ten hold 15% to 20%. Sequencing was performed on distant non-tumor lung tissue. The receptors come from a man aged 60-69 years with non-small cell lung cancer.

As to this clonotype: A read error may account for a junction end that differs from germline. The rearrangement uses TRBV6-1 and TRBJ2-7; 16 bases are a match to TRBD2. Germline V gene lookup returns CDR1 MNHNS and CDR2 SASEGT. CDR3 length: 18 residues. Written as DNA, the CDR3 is TGTGCCAGCAGGAAACTCGGGACTAGCGGGAGGGCCGGCTACGGGCAGTACTTC. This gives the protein CASRKLGTSGRAGYGQYF.

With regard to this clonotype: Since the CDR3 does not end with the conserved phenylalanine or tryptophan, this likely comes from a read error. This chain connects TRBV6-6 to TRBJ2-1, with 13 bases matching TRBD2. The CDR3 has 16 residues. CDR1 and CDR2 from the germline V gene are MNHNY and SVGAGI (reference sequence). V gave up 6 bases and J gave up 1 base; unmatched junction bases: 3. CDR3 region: CASSPTSGRSYNEQFL. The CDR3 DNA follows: TGTGCCAGCAGCCCGACTAGCGGGAGGTCCTACAATGAGCAGTTCTTG.

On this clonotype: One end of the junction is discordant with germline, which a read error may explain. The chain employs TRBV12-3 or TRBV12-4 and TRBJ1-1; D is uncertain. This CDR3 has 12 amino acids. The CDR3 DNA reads TGTGCCAGTAGTATGAGGAACACTGGAGCTTTCTTT. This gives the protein CASSMRNTGAFF.

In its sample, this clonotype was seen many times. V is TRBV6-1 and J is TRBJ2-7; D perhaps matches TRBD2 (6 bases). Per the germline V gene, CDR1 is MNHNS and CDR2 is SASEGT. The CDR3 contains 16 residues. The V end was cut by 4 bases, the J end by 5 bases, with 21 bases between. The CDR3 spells CASSAYLSGLRDEQYF. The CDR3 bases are TGTGCCAGCAGTGCCTACCTTAGCGGCCTTCGGGACGAGCAGTACTTC.

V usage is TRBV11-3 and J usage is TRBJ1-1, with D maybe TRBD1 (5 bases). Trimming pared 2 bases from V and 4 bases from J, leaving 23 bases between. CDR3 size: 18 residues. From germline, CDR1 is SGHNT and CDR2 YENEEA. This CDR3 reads CASSLWDGNHSRRTEAFF. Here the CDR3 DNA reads TGTGCCAGCAGCTTATGGGACGGAAACCACTCTCGCCGCACTGAAGCTTTCTTT.

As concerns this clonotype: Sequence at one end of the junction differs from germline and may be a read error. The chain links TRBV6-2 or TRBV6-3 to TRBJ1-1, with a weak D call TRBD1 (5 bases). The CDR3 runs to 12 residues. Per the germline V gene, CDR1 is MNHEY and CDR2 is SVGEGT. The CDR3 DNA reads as TGTGCCAGCAGCACAACAGGTACTGAAGTTTTCTTT. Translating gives CASSTTGTEVFF.

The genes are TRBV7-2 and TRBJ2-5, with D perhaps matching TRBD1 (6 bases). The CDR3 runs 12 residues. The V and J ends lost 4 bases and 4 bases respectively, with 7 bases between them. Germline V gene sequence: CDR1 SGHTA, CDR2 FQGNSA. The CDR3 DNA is TGTGCCAGCAGCTCCAGGGGAGAGACCCAGTACTTC. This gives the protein CASSSRGETQYF.

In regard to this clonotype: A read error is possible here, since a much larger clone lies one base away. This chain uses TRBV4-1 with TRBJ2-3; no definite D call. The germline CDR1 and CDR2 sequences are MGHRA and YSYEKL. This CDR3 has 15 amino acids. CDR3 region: CASNQERPNTDTQYF. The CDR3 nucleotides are TGCGCCAGCAACCAAGAACGGCCAAACACAGATACGCAGTACTTT.

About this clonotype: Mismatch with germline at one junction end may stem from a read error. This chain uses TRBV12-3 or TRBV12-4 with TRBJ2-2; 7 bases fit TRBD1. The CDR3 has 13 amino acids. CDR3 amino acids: CASSQQGTGELLF. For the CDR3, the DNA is TGCGCCAGCAGTCAACAGGGGACCGGGGAGCTGCTTTTT.

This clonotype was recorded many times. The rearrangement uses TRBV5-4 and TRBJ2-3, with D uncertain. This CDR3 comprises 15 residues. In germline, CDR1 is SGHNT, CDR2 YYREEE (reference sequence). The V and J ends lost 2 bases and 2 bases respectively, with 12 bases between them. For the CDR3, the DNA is TGTGCCAGCAGCTTACCCCTCGGCAACACAGATACGCAGTATTTT. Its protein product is CASSLPLGNTDTQYF.

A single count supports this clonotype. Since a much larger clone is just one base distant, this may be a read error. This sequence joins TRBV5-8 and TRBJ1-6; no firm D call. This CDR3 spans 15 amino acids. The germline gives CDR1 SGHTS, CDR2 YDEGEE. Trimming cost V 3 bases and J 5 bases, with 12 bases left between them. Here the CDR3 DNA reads TGTGCCAGCAGCTCTCCGGGAATCGATAATTCACCCCTCCACTTT. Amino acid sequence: CASSSPGIDNSPLHF. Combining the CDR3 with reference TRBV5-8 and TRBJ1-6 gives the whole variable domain EAGVTQSPTHLIKTRGQQATLRCSPISGHTSVYWYQQALGLGLQFLLWYDEGEERNRGNFPPRFSGRQFPNYSSELNVNALELEDSALYLCASSSPGIDNSPLHFGNGTRLTVT.

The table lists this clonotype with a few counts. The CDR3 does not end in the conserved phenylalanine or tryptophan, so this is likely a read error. The CDR3 sequence is CVSSRGVSGNTIYL. The CDR3 DNA reads TGTGTCAGCAGCAGAGGGGTCTCTGGAAACACCATATATCTT. The chain has TRBV11-3 and TRBJ1-3, with D perhaps TRBD1 (5 bases). CDR1 is SGHNT and CDR2 is YENEEA in the germline V gene. The CDR3 covers 14 residues.

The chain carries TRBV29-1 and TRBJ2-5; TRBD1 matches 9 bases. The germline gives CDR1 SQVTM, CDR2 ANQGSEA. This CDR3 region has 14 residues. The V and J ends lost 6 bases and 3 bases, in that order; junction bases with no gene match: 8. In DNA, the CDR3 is TGCAGCGTATGGCCAGGACAGGGGAAAGAGACCCAGTACTTC. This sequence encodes CSVWPGQGKETQYF.

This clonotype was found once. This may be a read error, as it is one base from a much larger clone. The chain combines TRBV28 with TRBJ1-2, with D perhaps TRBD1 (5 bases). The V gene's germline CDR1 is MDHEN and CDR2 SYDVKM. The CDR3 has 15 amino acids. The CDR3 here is CASLSLGAKGGGYIF. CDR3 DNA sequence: TGTGCCAGCCTATCGTTAGGGGCCAAAGGCGGCGGCTACATCTTC.

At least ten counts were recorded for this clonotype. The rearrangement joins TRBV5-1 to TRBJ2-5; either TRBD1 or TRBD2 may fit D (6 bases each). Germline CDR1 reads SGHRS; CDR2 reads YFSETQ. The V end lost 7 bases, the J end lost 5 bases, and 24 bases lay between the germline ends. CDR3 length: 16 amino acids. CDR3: CASGPEVRGLSETQYF. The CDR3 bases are TGCGCCAGCGGCCCAGAGGTCCGGGGGCTGAGTGAGACCCAGTACTTC.

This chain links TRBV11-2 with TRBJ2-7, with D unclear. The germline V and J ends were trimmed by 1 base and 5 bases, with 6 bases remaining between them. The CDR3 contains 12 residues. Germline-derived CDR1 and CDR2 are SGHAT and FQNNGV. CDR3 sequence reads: CASSLAGHEQYF. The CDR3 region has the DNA TGTGCCAGCAGCTTAGCAGGACACGAGCAGTACTTC.

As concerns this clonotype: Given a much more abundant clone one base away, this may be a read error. The CDR3 DNA sequence: TGCAGCGCGGGGGGTTCTGGTGCCTCAGGTACGCAGTATTTT. It translates to CSAGGSGASGTQYF. The V call is TRBV29-1, the J call TRBJ2-3; 7 bases agree with TRBD2. This CDR3 contains 14 residues. The ends lost 7 bases at V and 8 bases at J; junction bases unmatched: 15. Germline V CDR1 and CDR2: SQVTM, ANQGSEA.

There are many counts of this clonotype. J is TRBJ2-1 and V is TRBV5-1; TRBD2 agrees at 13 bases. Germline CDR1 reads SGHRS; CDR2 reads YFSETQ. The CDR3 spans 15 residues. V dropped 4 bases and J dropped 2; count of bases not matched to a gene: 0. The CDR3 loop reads CASSGTSGTYNEQFF. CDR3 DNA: TGCGCCAGCAGCGGGACTAGCGGGACCTACAATGAGCAGTTCTTC. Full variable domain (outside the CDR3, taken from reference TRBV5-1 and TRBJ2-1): KAGVTQTPRYLIKTRGQQVTLSCSPISGHRSVSWYQQTPGQGLQFLFEYFSETQRNKGNFPGRFSGRQFSNSRSEMNVSTLELGDSALYLCASSGTSGTYNEQFFGPGTRLTVL.

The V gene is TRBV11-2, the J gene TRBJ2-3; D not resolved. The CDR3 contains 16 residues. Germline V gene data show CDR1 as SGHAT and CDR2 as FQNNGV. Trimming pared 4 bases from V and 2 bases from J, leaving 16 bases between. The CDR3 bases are TGTGCCAGCAGCTCACGACCCCCCAGTATCACAGATACGCAGTATTTT. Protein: CASSSRPPSITDTQYF.

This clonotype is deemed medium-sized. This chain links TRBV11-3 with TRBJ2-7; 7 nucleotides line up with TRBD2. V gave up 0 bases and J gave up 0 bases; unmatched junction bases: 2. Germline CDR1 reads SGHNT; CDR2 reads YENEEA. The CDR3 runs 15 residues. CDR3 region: CASSLEGEGSYEQYF. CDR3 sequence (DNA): TGTGCCAGCAGCTTAGAAGGGGAGGGCTCCTACGAGCAGTACTTC.

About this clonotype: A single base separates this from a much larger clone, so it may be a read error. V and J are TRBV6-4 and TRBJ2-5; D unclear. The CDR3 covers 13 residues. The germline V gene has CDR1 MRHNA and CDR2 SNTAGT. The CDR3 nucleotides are TGTGACAATGAACAGAGCGAGGAAAAGACCCAGTACTTC. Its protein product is CDNEQSEEKTQYF.

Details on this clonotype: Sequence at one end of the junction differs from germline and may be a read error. CDR3 loop: CASSGEIGTVNTEAFF. The CDR3 DNA reads TGTGCCAGCAGCGGAGAGATCGGGACAGTGAACACTGAGGCTTTCTTT. V and J are TRBV7-9 and TRBJ1-1; TRBD1 agrees at 7 bases. The CDR3 is 16 amino acids. Germline assignment: CDR1 SEHNR and CDR2 FQNEAQ (reference sequence).

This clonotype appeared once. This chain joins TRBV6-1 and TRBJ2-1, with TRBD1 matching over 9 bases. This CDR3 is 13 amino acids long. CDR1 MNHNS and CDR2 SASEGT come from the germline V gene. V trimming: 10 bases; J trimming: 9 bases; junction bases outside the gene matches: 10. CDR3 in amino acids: CANTIQGACEQFF. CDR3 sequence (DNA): TGTGCCAACACCATACAGGGGGCTTGTGAGCAGTTCTTC.

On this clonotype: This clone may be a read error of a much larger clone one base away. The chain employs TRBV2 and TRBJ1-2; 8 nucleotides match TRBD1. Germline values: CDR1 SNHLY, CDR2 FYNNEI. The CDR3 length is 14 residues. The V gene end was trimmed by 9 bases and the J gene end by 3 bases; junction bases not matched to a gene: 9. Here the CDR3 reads CARSETGVDYGYTF. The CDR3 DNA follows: TGTGCCAGGAGCGAGACAGGGGTCGACTATGGCTACACCTTC.

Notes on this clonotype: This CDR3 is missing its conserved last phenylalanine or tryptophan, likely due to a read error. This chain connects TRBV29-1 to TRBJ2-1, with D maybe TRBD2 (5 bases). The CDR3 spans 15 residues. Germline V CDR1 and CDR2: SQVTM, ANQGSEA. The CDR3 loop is CSVEGSHNSYDEQFL. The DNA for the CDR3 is TGCAGTGTTGAGGGTAGTCACAACTCCTACGACGAGCAGTTCTTA.

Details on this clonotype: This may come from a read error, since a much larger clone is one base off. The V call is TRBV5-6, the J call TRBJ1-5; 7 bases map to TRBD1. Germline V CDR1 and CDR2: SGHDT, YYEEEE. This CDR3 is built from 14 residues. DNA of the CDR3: TGTGTCAGCAGCCAAAACAGGGGTGGACAGCCCCAGCATTTT. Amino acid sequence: CVSSQNRGGQPQHF.

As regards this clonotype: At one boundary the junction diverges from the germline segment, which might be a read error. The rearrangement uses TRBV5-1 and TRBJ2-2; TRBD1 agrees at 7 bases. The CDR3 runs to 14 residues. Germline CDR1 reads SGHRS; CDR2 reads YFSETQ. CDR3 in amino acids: CVSSPQGSTGELFF. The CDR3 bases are TGCGTCAGCAGCCCACAGGGGTCCACCGGGGAGCTGTTTTTT.